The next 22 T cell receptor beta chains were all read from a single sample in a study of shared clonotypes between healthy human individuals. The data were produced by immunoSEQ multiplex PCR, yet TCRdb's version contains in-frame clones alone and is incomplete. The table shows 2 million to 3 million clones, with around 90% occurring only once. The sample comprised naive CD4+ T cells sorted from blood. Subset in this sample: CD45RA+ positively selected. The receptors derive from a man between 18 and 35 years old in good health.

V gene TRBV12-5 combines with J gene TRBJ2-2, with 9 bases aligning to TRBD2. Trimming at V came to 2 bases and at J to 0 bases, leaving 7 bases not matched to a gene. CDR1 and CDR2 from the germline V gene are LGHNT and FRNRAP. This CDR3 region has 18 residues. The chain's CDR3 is CASGLFLLAGANTGELFF. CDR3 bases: TGTGCTAGTGGTTTGTTCCTCTTAGCGGGAGCGAACACCGGGGAGCTGTTTTTT.

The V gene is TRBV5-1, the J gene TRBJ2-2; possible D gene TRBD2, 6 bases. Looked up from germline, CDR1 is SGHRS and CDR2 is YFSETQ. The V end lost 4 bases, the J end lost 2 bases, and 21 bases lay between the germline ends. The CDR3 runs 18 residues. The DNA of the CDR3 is TGCGCCAGCAGCCCTCGGGGACTGACTGTCAAAAACACCGGGGAGCTGTTTTTT. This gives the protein CASSPRGLTVKNTGELFF.

The CDR3 spells CASTPSGGGSNEQFF. The CDR3 DNA reads TGTGCCAGCACCCCTAGCGGTGGGGGGAGCAATGAGCAGTTCTTC. The V call is TRBV2, the J call TRBJ2-1; 7 bases agree with TRBD2. With 7 bases clipped from V and 6 bases from J, the junction kept 12 bases outside the gene matches. Looked up from germline, CDR1 is SNHLY and CDR2 is FYNNEI. This CDR3 has 15 residues.

This chain's CDR3 is CASRPGTGTGELFF. CDR3 DNA: TGTGCCAGCAGGCCGGGAACGGGAACCGGGGAGCTGTTTTTT. V is TRBV6-1 and J is TRBJ2-2; a possible D gene is TRBD2 (5 bases). V dropped 6 bases and J dropped 5 bases, with 13 bases sitting between them. Germline CDR1 reads MNHNS; CDR2 reads SASEGT. The CDR3 is 14 amino acids.

CDR3 region: CASSPTSGGAYRIAGETQYF. Here the CDR3 DNA reads TGTGCCAGCAGTCCTACTAGCGGGGGGGCTTATAGGATTGCGGGAGAGACCCAGTACTTC. The gene calls are TRBV9 and TRBJ2-5; 13 bases fit TRBD2. V shed 5 bases and J 4 bases; nucleotides not matched to a gene: 20. The germline CDR1 and CDR2 sequences are SGDLS and YYNGEE. The CDR3 covers 20 residues. The whole variable domain, filled in from reference TRBV9 and TRBJ2-5, reads DSGVTQTPKHLITATGQRVTLRCSPRSGDLSVYWYQQSLDQGLQFLIQYYNGEERAKGNILERFSAQQFPDLHSELNLSSLELGDSALYFCASSPTSGGAYRIAGETQYFGPGTRLLVL.

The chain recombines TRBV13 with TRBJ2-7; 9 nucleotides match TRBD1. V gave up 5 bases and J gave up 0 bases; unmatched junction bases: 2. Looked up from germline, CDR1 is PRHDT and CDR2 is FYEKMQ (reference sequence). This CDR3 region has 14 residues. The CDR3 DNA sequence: TGTGCCAGCAGCCGGACAGGGGCCTCCTACGAGCAGTACTTC. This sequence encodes CASSRTGASYEQYF.

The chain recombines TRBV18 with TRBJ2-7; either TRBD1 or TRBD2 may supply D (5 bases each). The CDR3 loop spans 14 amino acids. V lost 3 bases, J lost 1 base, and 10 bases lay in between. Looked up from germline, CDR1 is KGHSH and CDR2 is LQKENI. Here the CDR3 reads CASSPSRESYEQYF. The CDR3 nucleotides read TGTGCCAGCTCACCCTCCAGGGAGTCCTACGAGCAGTACTTC.

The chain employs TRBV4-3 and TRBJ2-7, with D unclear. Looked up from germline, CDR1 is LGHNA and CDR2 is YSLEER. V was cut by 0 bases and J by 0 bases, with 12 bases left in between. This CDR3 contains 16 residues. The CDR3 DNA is TGCGCCAGCAGCCAAGATTTCAGCGTCGGCTCCTACGAGCAGTACTTC. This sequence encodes CASSQDFSVGSYEQYF.

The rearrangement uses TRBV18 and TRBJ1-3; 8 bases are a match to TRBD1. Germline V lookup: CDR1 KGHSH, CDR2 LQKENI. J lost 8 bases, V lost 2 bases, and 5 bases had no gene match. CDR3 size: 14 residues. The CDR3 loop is CASSPSGQGHTIYF. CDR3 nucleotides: TGTGCCAGCTCACCATCTGGACAGGGACACACCATATATTTT.

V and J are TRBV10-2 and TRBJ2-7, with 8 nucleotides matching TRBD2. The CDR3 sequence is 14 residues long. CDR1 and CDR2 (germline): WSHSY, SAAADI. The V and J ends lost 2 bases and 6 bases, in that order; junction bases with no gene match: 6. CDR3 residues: CASSEAGGFTEQYF. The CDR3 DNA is TGCGCCAGCAGTGAGGCGGGGGGATTTACCGAGCAGTACTTC.

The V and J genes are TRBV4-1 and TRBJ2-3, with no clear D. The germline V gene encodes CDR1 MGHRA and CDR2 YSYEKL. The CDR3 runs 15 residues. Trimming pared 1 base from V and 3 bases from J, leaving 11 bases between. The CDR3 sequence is CASSQGPARTDTQYF. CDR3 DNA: TGCGCCAGCAGCCAAGGGCCAGCGAGGACAGATACGCAGTATTTT.

CDR3 protein: CASSIGLVGETQYF. As DNA, the CDR3 is TGTGCCAGTAGTATCGGACTAGTCGGAGAGACCCAGTACTTC. The chain has TRBV19 and TRBJ2-5; 7 bases match TRBD2. This CDR3 is built from 14 residues. In germline, CDR1 is LNHDA, CDR2 SQIVND (reference sequence). V trimming: 3 bases; J trimming: 4 bases; junction bases outside the gene matches: 5.

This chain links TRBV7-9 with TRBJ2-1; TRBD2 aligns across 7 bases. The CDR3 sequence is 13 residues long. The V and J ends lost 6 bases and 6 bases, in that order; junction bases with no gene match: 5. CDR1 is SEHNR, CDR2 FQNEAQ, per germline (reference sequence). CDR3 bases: TGTGCCAGCAGTAGGGGAGGGACCAATGAGCAGTTCTTC. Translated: CASSRGGTNEQFF.

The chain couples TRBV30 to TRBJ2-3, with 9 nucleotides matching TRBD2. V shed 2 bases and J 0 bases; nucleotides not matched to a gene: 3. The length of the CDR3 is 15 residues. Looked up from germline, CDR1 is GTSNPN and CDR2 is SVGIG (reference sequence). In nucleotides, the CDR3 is TGTGCCTGGAGTATAGCGGGAGACAGCACAGATACGCAGTATTTT. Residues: CAWSIAGDSTDTQYF.

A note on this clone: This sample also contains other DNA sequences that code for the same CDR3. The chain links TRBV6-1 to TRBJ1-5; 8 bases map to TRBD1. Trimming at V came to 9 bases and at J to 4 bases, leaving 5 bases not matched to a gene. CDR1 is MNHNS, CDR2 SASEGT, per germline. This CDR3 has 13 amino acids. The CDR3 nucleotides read TGTGCCAGTCGCGGACAGGGAAATCAGCCCCAGCATTTT. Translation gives CASRGQGNQPQHF.

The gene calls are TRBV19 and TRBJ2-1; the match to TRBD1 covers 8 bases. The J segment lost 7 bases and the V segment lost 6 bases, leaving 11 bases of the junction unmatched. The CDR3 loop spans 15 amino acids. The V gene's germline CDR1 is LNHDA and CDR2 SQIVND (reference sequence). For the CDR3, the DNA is TGTGCCAGTAGCTCGACAGGGGCAATTGTGAATGAGCAGTTCTTC. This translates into CASSSTGAIVNEQFF. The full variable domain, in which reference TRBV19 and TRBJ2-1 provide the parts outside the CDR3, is DGGITQSPKYLFRKEGQNVTLSCEQNLNHDAMYWYRQDPGQGLRLIYYSQIVNDFQKGDIAEGYSVSREKKESFPLTVTSAQKNPTAFYLCASSSTGAIVNEQFFGPGTRLTVL.

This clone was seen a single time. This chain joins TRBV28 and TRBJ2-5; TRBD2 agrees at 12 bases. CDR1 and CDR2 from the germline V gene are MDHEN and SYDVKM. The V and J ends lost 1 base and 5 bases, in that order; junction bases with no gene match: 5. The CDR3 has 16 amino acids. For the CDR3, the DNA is TGTGCCAGCAGTTTATCTAGCGGGAGGGCCGAGGAGACCCAGTACTTC. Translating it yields CASSLSSGRAEETQYF.

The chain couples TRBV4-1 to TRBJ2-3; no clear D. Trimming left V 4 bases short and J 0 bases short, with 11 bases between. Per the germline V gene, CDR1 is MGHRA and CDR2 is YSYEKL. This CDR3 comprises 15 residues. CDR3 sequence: CASSPTRASTDTQYF. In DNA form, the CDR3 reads TGCGCCAGCAGCCCCACCCGGGCGAGCACAGATACGCAGTATTTT.

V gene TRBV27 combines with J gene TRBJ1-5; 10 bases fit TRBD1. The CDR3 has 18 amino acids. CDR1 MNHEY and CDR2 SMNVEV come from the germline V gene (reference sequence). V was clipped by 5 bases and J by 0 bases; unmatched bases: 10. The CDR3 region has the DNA TGTGCCAGCAGTCCCCGGACAGGGGGACTATTTAGCAATCAGCCCCAGCATTTT. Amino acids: CASSPRTGGLFSNQPQHF.

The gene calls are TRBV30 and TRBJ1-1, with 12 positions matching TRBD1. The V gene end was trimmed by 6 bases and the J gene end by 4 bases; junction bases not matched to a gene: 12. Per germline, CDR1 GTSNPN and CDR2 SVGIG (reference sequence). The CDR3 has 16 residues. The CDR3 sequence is CACGTGGTSRPTEAFF. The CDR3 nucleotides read TGTGCCTGTGGGACAGGGGGCACTTCCCGCCCCACTGAAGCTTTCTTT.

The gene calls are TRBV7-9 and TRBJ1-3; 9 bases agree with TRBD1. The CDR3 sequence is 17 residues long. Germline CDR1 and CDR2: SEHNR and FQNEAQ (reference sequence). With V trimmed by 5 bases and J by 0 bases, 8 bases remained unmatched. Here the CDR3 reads CASSPHRGQFSGNTIYF. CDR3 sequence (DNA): TGTGCCAGCAGCCCACACAGGGGGCAATTCTCTGGAAACACCATATATTTT.

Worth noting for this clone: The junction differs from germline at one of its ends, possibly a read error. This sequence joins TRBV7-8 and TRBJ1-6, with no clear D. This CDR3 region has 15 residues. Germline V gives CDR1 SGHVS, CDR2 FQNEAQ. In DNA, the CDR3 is TGTGCCAGCAGCTTACTCTCGACGCCCGATTCCCCCCTCCACTTT. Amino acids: CASSLLSTPDSPLHF.